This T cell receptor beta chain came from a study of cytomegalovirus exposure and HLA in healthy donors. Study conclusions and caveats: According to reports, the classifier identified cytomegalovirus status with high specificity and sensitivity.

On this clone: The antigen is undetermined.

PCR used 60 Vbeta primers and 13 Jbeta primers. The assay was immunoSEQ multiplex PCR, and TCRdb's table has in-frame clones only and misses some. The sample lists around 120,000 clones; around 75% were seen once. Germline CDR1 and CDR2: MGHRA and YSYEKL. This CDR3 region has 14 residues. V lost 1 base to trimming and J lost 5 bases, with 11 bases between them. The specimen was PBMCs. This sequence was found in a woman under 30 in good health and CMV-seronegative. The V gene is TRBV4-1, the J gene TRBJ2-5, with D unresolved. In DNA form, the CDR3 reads TGCGCCAGCAGCCAAGTATCGAAAGCGGAGACCCAGTACTTC. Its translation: CASSQVSKAETQYF.